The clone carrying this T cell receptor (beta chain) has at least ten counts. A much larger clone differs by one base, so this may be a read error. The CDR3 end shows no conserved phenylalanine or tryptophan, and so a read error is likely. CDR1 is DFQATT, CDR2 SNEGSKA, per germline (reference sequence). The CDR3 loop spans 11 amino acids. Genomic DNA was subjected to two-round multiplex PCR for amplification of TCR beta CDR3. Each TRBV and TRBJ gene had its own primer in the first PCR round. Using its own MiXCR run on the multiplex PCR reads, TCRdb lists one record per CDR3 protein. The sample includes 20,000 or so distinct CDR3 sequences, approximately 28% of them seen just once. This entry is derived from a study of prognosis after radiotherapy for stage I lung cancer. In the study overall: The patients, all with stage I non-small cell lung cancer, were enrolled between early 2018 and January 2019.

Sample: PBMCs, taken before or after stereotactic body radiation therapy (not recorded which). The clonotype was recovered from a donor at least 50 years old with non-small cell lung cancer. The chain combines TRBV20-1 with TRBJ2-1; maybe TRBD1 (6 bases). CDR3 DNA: TGCAGCCAGGACAGTTCCGATGAGCAGTTCCTC. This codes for CSQDSSDEQFL.